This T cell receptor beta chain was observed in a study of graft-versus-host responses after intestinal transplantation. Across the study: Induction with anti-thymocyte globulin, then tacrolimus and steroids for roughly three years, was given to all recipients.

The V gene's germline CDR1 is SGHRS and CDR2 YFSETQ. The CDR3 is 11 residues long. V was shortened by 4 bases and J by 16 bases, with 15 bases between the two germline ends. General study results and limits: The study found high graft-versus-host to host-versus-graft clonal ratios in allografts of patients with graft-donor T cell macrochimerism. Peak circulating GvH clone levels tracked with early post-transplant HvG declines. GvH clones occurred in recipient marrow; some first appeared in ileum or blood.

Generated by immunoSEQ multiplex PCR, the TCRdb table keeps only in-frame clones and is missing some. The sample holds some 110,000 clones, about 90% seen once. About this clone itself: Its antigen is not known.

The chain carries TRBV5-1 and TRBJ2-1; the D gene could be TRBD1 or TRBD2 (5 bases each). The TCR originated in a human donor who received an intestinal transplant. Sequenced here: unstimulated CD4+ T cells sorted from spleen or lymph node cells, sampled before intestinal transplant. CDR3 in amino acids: CASSTSGRAFF. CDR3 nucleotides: TGCGCCAGCAGCACTTCGGGGCGGGCCTTCTTC.